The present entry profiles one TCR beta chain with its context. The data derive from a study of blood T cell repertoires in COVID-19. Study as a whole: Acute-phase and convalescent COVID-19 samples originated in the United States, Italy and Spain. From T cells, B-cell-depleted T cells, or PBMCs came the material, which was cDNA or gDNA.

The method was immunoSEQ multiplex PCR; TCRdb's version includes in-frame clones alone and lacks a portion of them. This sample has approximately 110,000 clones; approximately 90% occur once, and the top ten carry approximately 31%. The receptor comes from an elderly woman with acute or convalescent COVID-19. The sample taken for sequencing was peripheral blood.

The CDR3 sequence is CASSRRGLAQYF. CDR3 DNA sequence: TGTGCCAGCAGTCGCAGGGGACTAGCGCAGTATTTT. The chain is built from TRBV6-5 and TRBJ2-3; the match to TRBD2 covers 8 bases. The length of the CDR3 is 12 residues. Germline trimming cut 5 bases from V and 10 bases from J; bases unmatched to any gene: 5. Germline-derived CDR1 and CDR2 are MNHEY and SVGAGI.